This TCR beta chain is drawn from a study of T cells in Graves' hyperthyroidism and ophthalmopathy (dated by TCRdb to between 2018 and 2021). Study-wide context: Peripheral blood samples were taken at initial diagnosis, before any treatment was given. The 95 to 100 discovery patients were randomly divided into training and test sets at a 7:3 ratio. According to the paper, TCR Vbeta CDR3 sequencing was carried out on around 140 peripheral blood samples, which came from under 50 ophthalmopathy, 75 or so hyperthyroidism and some 17 progressor patients. Prospective prediction of ophthalmopathy was tested in an independent validation cohort consisting of 18 to 20 hyperthyroidism patients and approximately 16 patients who later progressed to ophthalmopathy. The study also compared thyroid tissue and blood T-cell repertoires from 6 or 7 Graves' hyperthyroidism patients. TCR V-J signatures able to tell the groups apart were searched for in a discovery cohort of 90 to 100 patients, of whom around 42 had Graves' ophthalmopathy and around 56 had stable Graves' hyperthyroidism. Once sampling was done, hyperthyroidism patients were given methimazole at a starting dose of 30 mg daily, whereas ophthalmopathy patients were given high-dose intravenous methylprednisolone. Findings and caveats that apply to the study as a whole: Sample size was not statistically predetermined, and blinding of investigators to group allocation was not performed. A model built on a 13 V-J signature distinguished ophthalmopathy from stable hyperthyroidism, reaching 85% to 90% sensitivity and around 81% specificity in cross-validation and 80%/75% in testing. Most expanded thyroid clonotypes (frequency above 0.001) were also detected in blood, suggesting blood repertoires may reflect thyroid immune responses. During validation, the model predicted progression to ophthalmopathy a median of around 6 months ahead of onset, with more than 55% sensitivity and less than 85% specificity.

The TCR beta CDR3 regions were amplified from the RNA transcripts. The first round of RT-PCR for the TCR CDR3 was performed with the HTBI primer set and the Qiagen OneStep RT-PCR kit. Libraries were constructed in a second round of multiplex PCR, after which size selection and purification were performed. Libraries were sequenced paired-end with 100 bp reads on an Illumina HiSeq2000. Per the source publication's procedure: SOAPnuke was used to process the raw data, removing reads that contained adapters or uncalled bases, had a mean Phred below 15, or lacked an exact match to the constant primer or identifier. High-quality paired reads were merged using COPE v1.2.5, and each unique nucleotide sequence was defined as a clonotype. Clonotypes were aligned to IMGT TRBV, TRBD and TRBJ reference segments using MiTCR v1.1. The analysis included only V-J combinations with a frequency above 0.0001, which together covered 98% to 99.2% of the repertoires. The TCS score was defined as the ratio of F50 (clonal expansion) to E x V (chaos), calculated using BLOSUM62-based TCRdist between CDR3 peptides within each V-J. Welch's t-statistics and random forest reduced 500 to 550 V-J features to 10 to 15, which were used in a naive Bayes classifier (R e1071). TCRdb reworked the public reads: Q25 trimming with fastp, MiXCR clone assembly, productive beta chains retained. Rows with a matching CDR3 protein are joined into one entry that keeps the most common DNA and genes. The V and J calls reflect TCRdb's pipeline rather than the authors' work. In this sample the table shows almost 600,000 distinct CDR3 sequences, approximately 13% of which occur a single time. The ten largest make up 5.8% of the sample.

V loses 5 bases, J loses 5 bases, and the germline ends lie 9 bases apart. The CDR3 contains 12 residues, cysteine and phenylalanine counted. The entry retains the CDR3 DNA only, 36 bases that are in frame from base 1. CDR1 and CDR2 were assigned from the germline V gene as MDHEN and SYDVKM. Hyperthyroidism patients were newly diagnosed, had a disease duration of under 2 months, and were aged 18 to 65 years. Patients with uncontrolled infections, other autoimmune diseases, pregnancy or lactation were excluded. Diagnoses relied on clinical symptoms, serum thyroxine and TRAb, thyroid ultrasound and orbital computed tomography. For progressor patients, blood was drawn at the first diagnosis of hyperthyroidism, before any ophthalmopathy symptoms had appeared. Ficoll-Paque density gradient centrifugation was used to isolate PBMCs from under 11 ml of fresh peripheral blood. Patients classed as progressors first received a Graves' hyperthyroidism diagnosis and then went on to develop ophthalmopathy during follow-up. Trizol reagent was used to extract total RNA, and RNA quality was then checked on an Agilent 2100 Bioanalyzer.

This clonotype was seen at least ten times. What antigen it recognizes has not been identified. Qualities for individual bases were not recorded, and no much larger clone is one base off. This TCR was sampled from a woman in her thirties with Graves' hyperthyroidism that later progressed to Graves' ophthalmopathy. This sequence uses TRBV28 and TRBJ1-2; the D gene is not confidently resolved. Sequencing was performed on blood. The bases read TGTGCCAGCAGTAGCCCGCTTTATGGCTACACCTTC. It translates to CASSSPLYGYTF.